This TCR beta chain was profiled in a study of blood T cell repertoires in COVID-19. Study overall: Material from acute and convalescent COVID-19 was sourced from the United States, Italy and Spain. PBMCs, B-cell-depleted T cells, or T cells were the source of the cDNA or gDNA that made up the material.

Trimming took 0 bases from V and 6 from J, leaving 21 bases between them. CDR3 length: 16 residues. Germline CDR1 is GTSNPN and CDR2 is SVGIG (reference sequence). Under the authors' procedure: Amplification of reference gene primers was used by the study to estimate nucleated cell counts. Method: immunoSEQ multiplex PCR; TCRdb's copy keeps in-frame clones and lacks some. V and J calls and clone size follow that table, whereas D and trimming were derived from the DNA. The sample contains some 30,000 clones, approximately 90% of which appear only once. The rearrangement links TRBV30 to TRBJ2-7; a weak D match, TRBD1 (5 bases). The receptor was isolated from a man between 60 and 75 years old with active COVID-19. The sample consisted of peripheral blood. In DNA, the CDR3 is TGTGCCTGGAGTGTAATTCGGACATCCCAAAGAATCGAGCAGTACTTC. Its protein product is CAWSVIRTSQRIEQYF.